This T cell receptor beta chain was found in a study of T-cell memory formation after mild COVID-19. Study-level information: The TCR clusters were mostly specific to one donor.

Study conclusions and caveats: Contracting clones localized mainly to CM and EM when CD4+ and mainly to EMRA when CD8+.

Germline assignment: CDR1 SEHNR and CDR2 FQNEAQ (reference sequence). The trim removed 6 bases at V and 5 bases at J, leaving 8 bases unmatched. CDR3 length: 14 residues. With regard to this clonotype: The antigen is unknown.

The authors produced TCR alpha and TCR beta cDNA libraries with sample barcodes and UMIs by 5'RACE using constant-segment primers. TCRdb fed the 5' RACE reads into MiXCR, producing one record per CDR3 protein. The sample carries hundreds of thousands of distinct CDR3 sequences, 15% to 20% recorded once. This TCR came from a man aged 18 to 29 who had mild COVID-19 (a few samples of this study predate the infection). Cell type and time point are not known. Sequenced sample: PBMCs or a T cell subset sorted from them (not recorded which). This chain connects TRBV7-9 to TRBJ2-5; 8 bases agree with TRBD2. CDR3 in DNA: TGTGCCAGCAGTCGGGAGGGGGTGTTCGAGACCCAGTACTTC. Protein product: CASSREGVFETQYF.